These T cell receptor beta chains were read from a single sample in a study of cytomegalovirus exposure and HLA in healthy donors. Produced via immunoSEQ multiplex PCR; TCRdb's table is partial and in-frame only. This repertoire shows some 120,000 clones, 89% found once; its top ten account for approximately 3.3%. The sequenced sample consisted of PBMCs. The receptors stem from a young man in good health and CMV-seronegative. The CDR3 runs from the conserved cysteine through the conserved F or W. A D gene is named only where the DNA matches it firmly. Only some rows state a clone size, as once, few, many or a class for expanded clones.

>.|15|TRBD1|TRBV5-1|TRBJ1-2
TGCGCCAGCAGAGACCACAGGGGGGACGACTATGGCTACACCTTC
CASRDHRGDDYGYTF
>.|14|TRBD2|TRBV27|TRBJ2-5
TGTGCCAGCAGTTCCGGACTAGCCGATGAGACCCAGTACTTC
CASSSGLADETQYF
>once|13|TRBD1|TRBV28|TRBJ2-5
TGTGCCAGCAGGGGGACAGGGGGAGAGACCCAGTACTTC
CASRGTGGETQYF
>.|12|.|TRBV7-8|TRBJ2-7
TGTGCCAGCCACAGGGAACCCTACGAGCAGTACTTC
CASHREPYEQYF
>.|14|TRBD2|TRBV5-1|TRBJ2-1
TGCGCCAGCAGTCACGGGGGGGCCAGGGAGGAGCAGTTCTTC
CASSHGGAREEQFF
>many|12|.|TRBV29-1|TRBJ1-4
TGCAGCGTTGAAAACGAAAGGGGAAAACTGTTTTTT
CSVENERGKLFF
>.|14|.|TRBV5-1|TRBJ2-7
TGCGCCAGCAGCTTGTCGCGAGGTACCTACGAGCAGTACTTC
CASSLSRGTYEQYF
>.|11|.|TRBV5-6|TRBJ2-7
TGTGCCAGCAGCTGGGGGCAAGAGCAGTACTTC
CASSWGQEQYF
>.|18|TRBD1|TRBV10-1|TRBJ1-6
TGCGCCAGCAGTGAGTTCGGACGACCGGGACAGGGGAGATCACCCCTCCACTTT
CASSEFGRPGQGRSPLHF
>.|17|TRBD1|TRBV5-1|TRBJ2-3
TGCGCCAGCAGGCCCGGGACAGGGGGTTATATCACAGATACGCAGTATTTT
CASRPGTGGYITDTQYF
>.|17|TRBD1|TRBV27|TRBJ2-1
TGTGCCAGCAGTTGGTCCCGGGACAGGGTAGGCTACAATGAGCAGTTCTTC
CASSWSRDRVGYNEQFF
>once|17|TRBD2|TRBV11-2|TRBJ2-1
TGTGCCAGCAGCTTACCCCCGACTAGCGGGGGGTCTGATGAGCAGTTCTTC
CASSLPPTSGGSDEQFF
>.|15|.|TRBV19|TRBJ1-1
TGTGCCAGTAGTCTTCAGACCCAGGCTAACACTGAAGCTTTCTTT
CASSLQTQANTEAFF
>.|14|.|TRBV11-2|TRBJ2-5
TGTGCCAGCAGCTCCTATGACTTACAAGAGACCCAGTACTTC
CASSSYDLQETQYF
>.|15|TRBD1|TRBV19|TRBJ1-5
TGTGCCAGTAGTTCCAGGGGGTACAGGGATCAGCCCCAGCATTTT
CASSSRGYRDQPQHF
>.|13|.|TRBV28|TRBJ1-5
TGTGCCAGCAGAAACGGGGGCAATCAGCCCCAGCATTTT
CASRNGGNQPQHF
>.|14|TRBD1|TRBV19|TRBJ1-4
TGTGCCAGTAGTATTTGGGACAGCGGCACGAGAGTGTTTTTT
CASSIWDSGTRVFF
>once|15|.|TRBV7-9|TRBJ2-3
TGTGCCAGCAGCTTAAAAGTGGGCGCAAGAGATACGCAGTATTTT
CASSLKVGARDTQYF
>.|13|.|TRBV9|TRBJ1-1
TGTGCCAGCAGCGTGGTAGGGGCAACTGAAGCTTTCTTT
CASSVVGATEAFF
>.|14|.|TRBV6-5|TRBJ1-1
TGTGCCAGCAGTTACCGCCCTCGGGTAGGTGAAGCTTTCTTT
CASSYRPRVGEAFF
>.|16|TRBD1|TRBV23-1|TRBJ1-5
TGCGCCAGCAGGTCCCGGGACAGGGATAGCAATCAGCCCCAGCATTTT
CASRSRDRDSNQPQHF
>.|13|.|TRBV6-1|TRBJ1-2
TGTGCCAGCAGTGTAATGGGAGCGGATGGCTACACCTTC
CASSVMGADGYTF
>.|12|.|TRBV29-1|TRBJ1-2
TGCAGCGTTGTACAGGATAACCTGGGCTACATCTTC
CSVVQDNLGYIF
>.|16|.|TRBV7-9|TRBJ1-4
TGTGCCAGCAGCTTAGAGAGGGTGGAGTCGTATGAAAAACTGTTTTTT
CASSLERVESYEKLFF
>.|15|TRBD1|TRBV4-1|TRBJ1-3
TGCGCCAGCAGCCACGCTCTACAGGGGGGAAACACCATATATTTT
CASSHALQGGNTIYF
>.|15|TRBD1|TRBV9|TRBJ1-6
TGTGCCAGCAGCGGCAGGGGGGCGAACAATTCACCCCTCCACTTT
CASSGRGANNSPLHF
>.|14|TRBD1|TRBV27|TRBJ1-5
TGTGCCAGCAGTACACAGGGGGCACATCAGCCCCAGCATTTT
CASSTQGAHQPQHF
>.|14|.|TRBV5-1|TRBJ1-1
TGCGCCAGCAGCTTGTACAGCTCTTTGACTGAAGCTTTCTTT
CASSLYSSLTEAFF
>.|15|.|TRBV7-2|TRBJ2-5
TGTGCCAGCAGCCTTATCCTAGGGGTATCAGAGACCCAGTACTTC
CASSLILGVSETQYF
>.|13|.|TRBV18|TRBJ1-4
TGTGCCAGCTCACCCGGGGCTAATGAAAAACTGTTTTTT
CASSPGANEKLFF
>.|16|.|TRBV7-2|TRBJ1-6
TGTGCCAGCAGCCCCAGGGTGAGCTCCTATAATTCACCCCTCCACTTT
CASSPRVSSYNSPLHF
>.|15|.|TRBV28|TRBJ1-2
TGTGCCACCATATCGGTGGGGGCAGCCAACTATGGCTACACCTTC
CATISVGAANYGYTF
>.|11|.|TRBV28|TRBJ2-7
TGTGCCAGCAGATCCGCCTACGAGCAGTACTTC
CASRSAYEQYF
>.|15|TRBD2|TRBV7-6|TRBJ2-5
TGTGCCAGCAGCTCCTGGACTAGCGATCAAGAGACCCAGTACTTC
CASSSWTSDQETQYF
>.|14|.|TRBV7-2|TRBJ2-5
TGCGCCAGCAGCTTCTCCCGACGAGGAGAGACCCAGTACTTC
CASSFSRRGETQYF
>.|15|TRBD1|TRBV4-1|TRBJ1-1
TGCGCCAGCAGCCAACCCGGGACAGTGAACACTGAAGCTTTCTTT
CASSQPGTVNTEAFF
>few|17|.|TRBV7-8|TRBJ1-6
TGTGCCAGCAGCTTAGGACAGGAGAGCTCCTATAATTCACCCCTCCACTTT
CASSLGQESSYNSPLHF
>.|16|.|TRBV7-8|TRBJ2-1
TGTGCCAGCAGCTCAAACCGAGGAAGCTCCTACAATGAGCAGTTCTTC
CASSSNRGSSYNEQFF
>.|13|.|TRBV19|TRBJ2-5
TGTGCCAGTAGTATGTGGGAGACAGAGACCCAGTACTTC
CASSMWETETQYF
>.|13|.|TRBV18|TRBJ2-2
TGTGCCAGCTCCCCCGACAGCACCGGGGAGCTGTTTTTT
CASSPDSTGELFF
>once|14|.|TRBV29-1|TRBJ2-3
TGCAGCGTTGAGGGAGGACAGGGCACAGATACGCAGTATTTT
CSVEGGQGTDTQYF
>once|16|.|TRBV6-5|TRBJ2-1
TGTGCCAGCAGCTACCCCCAGTTCACCCCCTACAATGAGCAGTTCTTC
CASSYPQFTPYNEQFF
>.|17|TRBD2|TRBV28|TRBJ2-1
TGTGCCAGCAGTAAGGGACTAGCGGGGGGGCCTGGAAATGAGCAGTTCTTC
CASSKGLAGGPGNEQFF
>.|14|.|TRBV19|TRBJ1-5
TGTGCCAGTAGTTATGACTCCACCGATCAGCCCCAGCATTTT
CASSYDSTDQPQHF
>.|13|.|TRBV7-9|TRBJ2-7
TGTGCCGGACAAGGACAGCCCTCGACCGAGCAGTACTTC
CAGQGQPSTEQYF
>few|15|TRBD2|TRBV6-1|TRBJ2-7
TGTGCCAGCTTGCGAAAACTAGCGGGGGGCGACGAGCAGTACTTC
CASLRKLAGGDEQYF
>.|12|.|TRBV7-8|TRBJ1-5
TGTGCCAGCAGCCGTAGCAATCAGCCCCAGCATTTT
CASSRSNQPQHF
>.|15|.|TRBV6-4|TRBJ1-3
TGTGCCAGCAGTCCAACAGGCCACTCTGGAAACACCATATATTTT
CASSPTGHSGNTIYF
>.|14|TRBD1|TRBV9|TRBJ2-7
TGTGCCAGCAGCACGGGACAGGTCTCCTACGAGCAGTACTTC
CASSTGQVSYEQYF
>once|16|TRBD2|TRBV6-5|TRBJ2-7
TGTGCCAGCAGTTACTCACTCGGCGGGGGGAACTACGAGCAGTACTTC
CASSYSLGGGNYEQYF
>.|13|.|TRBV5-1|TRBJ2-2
TGCGCCAGCAGCTTGCGGTGGACCGGGGAGCTGTTTTTT
CASSLRWTGELFF
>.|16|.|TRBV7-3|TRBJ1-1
TGTGCCAGCAGCCCCGGGAATGACTTCTTTAACACTGAAGCTTTCTTT
CASSPGNDFFNTEAFF
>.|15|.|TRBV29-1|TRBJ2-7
TGCAGCGTTGAAGATGGAGGGGGCGTAGGGTACGAGCAGTACTTC
CSVEDGGGVGYEQYF
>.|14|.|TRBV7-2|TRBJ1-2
TGTGCCAGCAGCCGCGACAGAGGAGACTATGGCTACACCTTC
CASSRDRGDYGYTF